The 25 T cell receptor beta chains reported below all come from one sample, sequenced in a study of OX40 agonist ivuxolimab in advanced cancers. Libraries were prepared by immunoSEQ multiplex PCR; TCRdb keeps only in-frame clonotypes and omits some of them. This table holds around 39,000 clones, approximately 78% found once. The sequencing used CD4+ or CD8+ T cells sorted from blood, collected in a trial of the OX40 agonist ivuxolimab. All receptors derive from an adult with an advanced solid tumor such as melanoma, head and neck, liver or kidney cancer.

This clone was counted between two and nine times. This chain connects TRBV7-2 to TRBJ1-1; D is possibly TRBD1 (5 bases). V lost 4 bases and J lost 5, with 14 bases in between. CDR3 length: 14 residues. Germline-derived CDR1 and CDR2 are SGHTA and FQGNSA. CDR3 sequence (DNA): TGTGCCAGCAGCTCTGGAGGGGTAAGGACTGAAGCTTTCTTT. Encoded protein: CASSSGGVRTEAFF. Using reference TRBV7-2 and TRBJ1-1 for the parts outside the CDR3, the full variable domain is GAGVSQSPSNKVTEKGKDVELRCDPISGHTALYWYRQSLGQGLEFLIYFQGNSAPDKSGLPSDRFSAERTGGSVSTLTIQRTQQEDSAVYLCASSSGGVRTEAFFGQGTRLTVV.

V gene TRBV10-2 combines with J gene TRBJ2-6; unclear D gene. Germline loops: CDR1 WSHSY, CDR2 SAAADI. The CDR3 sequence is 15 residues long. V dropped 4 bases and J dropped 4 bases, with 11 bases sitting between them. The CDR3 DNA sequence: TGCGCCAGCAGTGGGGCAGGTACCGGGGCCAACGTCCTGACTTTC. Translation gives CASSGAGTGANVLTF.

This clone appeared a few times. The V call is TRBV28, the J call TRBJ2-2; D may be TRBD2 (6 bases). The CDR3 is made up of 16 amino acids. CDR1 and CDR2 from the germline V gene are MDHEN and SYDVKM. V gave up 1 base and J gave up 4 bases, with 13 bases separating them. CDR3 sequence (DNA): TGTGCCAGCAGTTTATTCCGCCGGGGAGGCACCGGGGAGCTGTTTTTT. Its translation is CASSLFRRGGTGELFF.

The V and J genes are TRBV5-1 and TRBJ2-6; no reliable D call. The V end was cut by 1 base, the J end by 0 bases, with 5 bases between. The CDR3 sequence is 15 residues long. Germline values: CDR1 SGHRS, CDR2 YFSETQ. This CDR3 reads CASSLKLSGANVLTF. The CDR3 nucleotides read TGCGCCAGCAGCTTGAAGCTCTCTGGGGCCAACGTCCTGACTTTC.

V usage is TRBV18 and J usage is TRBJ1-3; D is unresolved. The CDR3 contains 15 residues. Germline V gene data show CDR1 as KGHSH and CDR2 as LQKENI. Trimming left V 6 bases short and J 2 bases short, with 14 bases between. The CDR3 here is CASSPSPLTGNTIYF. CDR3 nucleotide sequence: TGTGCCAGCTCTCCGTCCCCGCTAACTGGAAACACCATATATTTT.

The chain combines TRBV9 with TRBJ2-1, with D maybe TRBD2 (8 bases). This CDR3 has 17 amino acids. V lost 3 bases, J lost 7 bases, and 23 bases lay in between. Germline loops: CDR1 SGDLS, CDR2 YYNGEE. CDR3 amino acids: CASSEGAAGGFTNEQFF. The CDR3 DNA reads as TGTGCCAGCAGCGAGGGGGCCGCGGGAGGATTCACGAATGAGCAGTTCTTC.

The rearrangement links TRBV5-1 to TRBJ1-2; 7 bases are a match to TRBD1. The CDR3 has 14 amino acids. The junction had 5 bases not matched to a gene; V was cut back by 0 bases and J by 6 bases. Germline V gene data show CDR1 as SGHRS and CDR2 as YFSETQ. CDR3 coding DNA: TGCGCCAGCAGCTTGGTAGAGGGGGCAGATGGCTACACCTTC. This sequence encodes CASSLVEGADGYTF.

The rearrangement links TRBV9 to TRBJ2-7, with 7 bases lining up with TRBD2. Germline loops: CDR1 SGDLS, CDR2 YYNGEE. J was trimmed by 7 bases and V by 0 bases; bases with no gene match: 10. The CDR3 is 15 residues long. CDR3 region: CASSVAPGGRGEQYF. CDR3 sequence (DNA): TGTGCCAGCAGCGTAGCTCCGGGCGGGAGAGGAGAGCAGTACTTC.

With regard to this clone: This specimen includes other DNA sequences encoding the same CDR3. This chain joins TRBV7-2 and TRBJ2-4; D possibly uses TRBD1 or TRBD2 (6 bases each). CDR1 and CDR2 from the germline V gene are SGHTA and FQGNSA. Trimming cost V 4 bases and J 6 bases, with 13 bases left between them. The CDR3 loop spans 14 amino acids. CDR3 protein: CASSSMGGRNIQYF. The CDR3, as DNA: TGTGCCAGCAGCTCCATGGGGGGCAGAAACATTCAGTACTTC.

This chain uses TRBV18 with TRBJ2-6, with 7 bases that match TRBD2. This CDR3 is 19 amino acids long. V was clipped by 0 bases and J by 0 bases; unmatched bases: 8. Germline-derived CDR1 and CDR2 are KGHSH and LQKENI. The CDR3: CASSPPMGGKHSGANVLTF. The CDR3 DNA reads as TGTGCCAGCTCACCACCAATGGGGGGGAAACACTCTGGGGCCAACGTCCTGACTTTC.

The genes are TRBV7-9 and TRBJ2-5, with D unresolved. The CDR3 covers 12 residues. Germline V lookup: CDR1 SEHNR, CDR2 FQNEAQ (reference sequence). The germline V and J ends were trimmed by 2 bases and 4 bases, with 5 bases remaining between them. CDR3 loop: CASSLSGETQYF. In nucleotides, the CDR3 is TGTGCCAGCAGCTTATCGGGAGAGACCCAGTACTTC.

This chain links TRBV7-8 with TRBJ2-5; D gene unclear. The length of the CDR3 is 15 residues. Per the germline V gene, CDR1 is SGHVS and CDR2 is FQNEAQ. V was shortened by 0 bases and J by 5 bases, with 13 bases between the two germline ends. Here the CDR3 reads CASSLARRVFETQYF. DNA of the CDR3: TGTGCCAGCAGCTTAGCGAGAAGGGTTTTTGAGACCCAGTACTTC.

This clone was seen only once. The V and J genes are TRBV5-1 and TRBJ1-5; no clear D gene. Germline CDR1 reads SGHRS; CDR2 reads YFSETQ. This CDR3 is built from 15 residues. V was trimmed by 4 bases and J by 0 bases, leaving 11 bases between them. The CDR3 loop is CASSEDGDSNQPQHF. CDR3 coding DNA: TGCGCCAGCAGCGAGGACGGAGATAGCAATCAGCCCCAGCATTTT.

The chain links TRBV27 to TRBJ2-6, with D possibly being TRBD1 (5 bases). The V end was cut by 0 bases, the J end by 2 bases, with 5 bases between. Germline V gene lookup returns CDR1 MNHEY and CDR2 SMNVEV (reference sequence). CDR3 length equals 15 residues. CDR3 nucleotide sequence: TGTGCCAGCAGTTTATCAGGGGCTGGGGCCAACGTCCTGACTTTC. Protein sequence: CASSLSGAGANVLTF. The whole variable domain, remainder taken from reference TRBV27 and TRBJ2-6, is EAQVTQNPRYLITVTGKKLTVTCSQNMNHEYMSWYRQDPGLGLRQIYYSMNVEVTDKGDVPEGYKVSRKEKRNFPLILESPSPNQTSLYFCASSLSGAGANVLTFGAGSRLTVL.

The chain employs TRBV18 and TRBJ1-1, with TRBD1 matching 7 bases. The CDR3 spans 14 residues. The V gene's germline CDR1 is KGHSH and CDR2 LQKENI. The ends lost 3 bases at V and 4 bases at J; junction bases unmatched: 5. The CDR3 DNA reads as TGTGCCAGCTCACCGGGACAGTCGACCACTGAAGCTTTCTTT. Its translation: CASSPGQSTTEAFF.

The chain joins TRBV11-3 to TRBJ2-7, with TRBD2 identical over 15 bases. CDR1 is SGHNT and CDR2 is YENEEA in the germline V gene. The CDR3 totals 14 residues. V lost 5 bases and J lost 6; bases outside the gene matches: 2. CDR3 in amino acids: CASSLGLAGGEQYF. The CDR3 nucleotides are TGTGCCAGCAGCCTGGGACTAGCGGGAGGCGAGCAGTACTTC.

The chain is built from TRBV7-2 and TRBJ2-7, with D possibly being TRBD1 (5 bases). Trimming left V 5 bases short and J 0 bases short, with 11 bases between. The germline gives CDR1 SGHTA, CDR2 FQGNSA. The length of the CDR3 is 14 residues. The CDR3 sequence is CASSSHRTSYEQYF. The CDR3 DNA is TGTGCCAGCAGCAGCCACAGGACCTCCTACGAGCAGTACTTC.

Here the CDR3 DNA reads TGTGCCAGCAGCTTAACCCGCGGGGGGCAGATCAACGAGCAGTACTTC. It translates to CASSLTRGGQINEQYF. The genes are TRBV7-8 and TRBJ2-7, with 8 bases fitting TRBD2. This CDR3 contains 16 residues. Germline loops: CDR1 SGHVS, CDR2 FQNEAQ. Trimming took 2 bases from V and 5 from J; bases not matched to a gene: 11.

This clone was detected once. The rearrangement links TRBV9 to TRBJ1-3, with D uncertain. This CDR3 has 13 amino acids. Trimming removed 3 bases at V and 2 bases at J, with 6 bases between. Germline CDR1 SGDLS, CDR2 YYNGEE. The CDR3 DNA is TGTGCCAGCAGCGCCAATACTGGAAACACCATATATTTT. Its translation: CASSANTGNTIYF.

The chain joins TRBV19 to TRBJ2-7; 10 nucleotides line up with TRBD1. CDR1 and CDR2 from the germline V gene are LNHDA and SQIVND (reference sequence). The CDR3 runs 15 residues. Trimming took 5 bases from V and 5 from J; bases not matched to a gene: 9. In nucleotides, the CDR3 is TGTGCCAGTAGTCACCCGGGACAGGGGCGGAACGAGCAGTACTTC. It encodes CASSHPGQGRNEQYF.

CDR3 amino acids: CASTTRDLGNSPLHF. Here the CDR3 DNA reads TGTGCCAGCACGACCCGGGACCTCGGGAATTCACCCCTCCACTTT. The V call is TRBV2, the J call TRBJ1-6; a weak D match, TRBD1 (5 bases). CDR1 is SNHLY, CDR2 FYNNEI, per germline. With 7 bases removed from V and 7 bases from J, the gap between germline ends came to 17 bases. This CDR3 has 15 residues.

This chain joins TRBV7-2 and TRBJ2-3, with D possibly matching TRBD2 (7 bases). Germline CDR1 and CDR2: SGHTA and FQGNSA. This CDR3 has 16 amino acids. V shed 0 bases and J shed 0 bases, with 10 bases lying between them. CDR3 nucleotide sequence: TGTGCCAGCAGCTTAGCGGGGGGGCCTAGCACAGATACGCAGTATTTT. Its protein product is CASSLAGGPSTDTQYF.

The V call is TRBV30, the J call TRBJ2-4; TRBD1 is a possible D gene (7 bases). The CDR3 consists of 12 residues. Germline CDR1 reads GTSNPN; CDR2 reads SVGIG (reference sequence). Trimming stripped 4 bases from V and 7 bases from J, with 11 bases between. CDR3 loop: CAWTQGGNIQYF. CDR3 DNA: TGTGCCTGGACCCAGGGGGGTAACATTCAGTACTTC.

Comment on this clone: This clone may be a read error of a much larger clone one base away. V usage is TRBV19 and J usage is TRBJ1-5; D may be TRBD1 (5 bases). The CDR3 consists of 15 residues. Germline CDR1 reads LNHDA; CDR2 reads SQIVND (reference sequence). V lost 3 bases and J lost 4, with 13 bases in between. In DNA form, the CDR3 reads TGTGCCAGTAGTATCCAGCAGGAGGGGAATCAGCCCCAGCATTTT. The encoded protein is CASSIQQEGNQPQHF.

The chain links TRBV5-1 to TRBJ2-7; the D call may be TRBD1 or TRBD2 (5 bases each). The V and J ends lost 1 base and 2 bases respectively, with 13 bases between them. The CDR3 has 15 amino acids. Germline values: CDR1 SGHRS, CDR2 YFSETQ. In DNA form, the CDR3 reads TGCGCCAGCAGCTTGAATTCAGGGAGTACCTACGAGCAGTACTTC. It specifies CASSLNSGSTYEQYF.